Following are 14 T cell receptor beta chains from one sample sequenced in a study of T cell responses to AZD1222 COVID-19 vaccine. Only in-frame clones appear in the TCRdb table, and some are missing; sequencing was by immunoSEQ multiplex PCR. The profile shows around 91,000 clones, about nine tenths of them singletons. The sequences come from peripheral blood, collected 28 days after the second AZD1222 dose. These receptors were collected from an adult who received the AZD1222 COVID-19 vaccine.

V and J are TRBV6-5 and TRBJ1-2; D is unclear. V shed 0 bases and J shed 7 bases, with 15 bases lying between them. The CDR3 extends over 15 amino acids. Per germline, CDR1 MNHEY and CDR2 SVGAGI. The CDR3 sequence is CASSYSGSSPRGYTF. The CDR3 bases are TGTGCCAGCAGTTACTCAGGCTCATCCCCTCGTGGCTACACCTTC.

The genes are TRBV7-8 and TRBJ2-3, with D hard to call. The CDR3 covers 13 residues. Trimming took 5 bases from V and 4 from J, leaving 10 bases between them. The germline V gene has CDR1 SGHVS and CDR2 FQNEAQ. The CDR3: CASSTGRPDTQYF. The CDR3 nucleotides are TGTGCCAGCAGCACCGGCCGGCCAGATACGCAGTATTTT.

V and J are TRBV27 and TRBJ2-3, with 8 bases that match TRBD2. Germline trimming cut 2 bases from V and 6 bases from J; bases unmatched to any gene: 10. Germline V lookup: CDR1 MNHEY, CDR2 SMNVEV (reference sequence). The length of the CDR3 is 16 residues. In nucleotides, the CDR3 is TGTGCCAGCAGTTTAACGGGGACTAGGGGGTCCGATACGCAGTATTTT. Translation gives CASSLTGTRGSDTQYF.

The rearrangement links TRBV7-2 to TRBJ2-7; D is unclear. The CDR3 spans 12 residues. The V and J ends lost 4 bases and 7 bases respectively, with 11 bases between them. Per the germline V gene, CDR1 is SGHTA and CDR2 is FQGNSA. CDR3 in DNA: TGTGCCAGCAGCTCGCAGATGGTTGAGCAGTACTTC. It is translated as CASSSQMVEQYF.

In nucleotides, the CDR3 is TGTGCCAGCAGTCTCAATTGGGAGACCCAGTACTTC. Its protein is CASSLNWETQYF. The gene calls are TRBV5-6 and TRBJ2-5, with D hard to call. This CDR3 is 12 amino acids long. The germline gives CDR1 SGHDT, CDR2 YYEEEE. V gave up 5 bases and J gave up 5 bases, with 10 bases separating them.

V usage is TRBV6-4 and J usage is TRBJ1-1, with D possibly being TRBD1 (5 bases). V gave up 6 bases and J gave up 1 base, with 12 bases separating them. CDR1 MRHNA and CDR2 SNTAGT come from the germline V gene. The CDR3 contains 14 residues. CDR3 in amino acids: CASRGGPKNTEAFF. The CDR3 DNA follows: TGTGCCAGCAGGGGGGGACCGAAGAACACTGAAGCTTTCTTT.

In this sample, this clone turned up once. The J gene is TRBJ2-6, the V gene TRBV25-1; possibly TRBD2 for D (6 bases). With 8 bases removed from V and 1 base from J, the gap between germline ends came to 12 bases. CDR3 length: 15 residues. In germline, CDR1 is MGHDK, CDR2 SYGVNS. CDR3 nucleotides: TGTGCCAGCGCCGGGGGACGATCTGGGGCCAACGTCCTGACTTTC. As protein: CASAGGRSGANVLTF.

The chain uses TRBV7-8 and TRBJ1-1; a weak D match, TRBD1 (6 bases). The CDR3 covers 15 residues. Trimming cost V 1 base and J 0 bases, with 9 bases left between them. The germline gives CDR1 SGHVS, CDR2 FQNEAQ. The CDR3 region has the DNA TGTGCCAGCAGCTTAGGGACAGTATTGAACACTGAAGCTTTCTTT. This encodes CASSLGTVLNTEAFF.

The chain employs TRBV2 and TRBJ2-2; the match to TRBD1 covers 7 bases. The CDR3 runs 14 residues. Per the germline V gene, CDR1 is SNHLY and CDR2 is FYNNEI. J was trimmed by 5 bases and V by 10 bases; bases with no gene match: 10. The CDR3 DNA reads as TGTGCCACACTTTCGGACAGGAGGACCGGGGAGCTGTTTTTT. Translated: CATLSDRRTGELFF.

This clone was counted once. The chain carries TRBV2 and TRBJ1-2; the D is unclear. The germline V and J ends were trimmed by 0 bases and 4 bases, with 6 bases remaining between them. The CDR3 length is 13 residues. CDR1 and CDR2 (germline): SNHLY, FYNNEI. CDR3 DNA: TGTGCCAGCAGTGAAGCAGGCCTCTATGGCTACACCTTC. Translation gives CASSEAGLYGYTF.

The chain links TRBV27 to TRBJ1-1; D is possibly TRBD1 (5 bases). V was shortened by 0 bases and J by 10 bases, with 15 bases between the two germline ends. CDR3 length: 14 residues. CDR1 and CDR2 from the germline V gene are MNHEY and SMNVEV (reference sequence). In nucleotides, the CDR3 is TGTGCCAGCAGTTTATCAGCCGGCAGGGACGGAGCTTTCTTT. This encodes CASSLSAGRDGAFF.

The chain links TRBV28 to TRBJ1-6; D uncertain. V was clipped by 3 bases and J by 4 bases, with 10 bases between them. Germline assignment: CDR1 MDHEN and CDR2 SYDVKM. The CDR3 spans 15 residues. The CDR3 is CASSFQEKYNSPLHF. CDR3 nucleotide sequence: TGTGCCAGCAGTTTCCAGGAGAAGTATAATTCACCCCTCCACTTT.

The V gene is TRBV5-1, the J gene TRBJ2-1; 7 bases align to TRBD1. The CDR3 has 20 residues. CDR1 and CDR2 from the germline V gene are SGHRS and YFSETQ. Trimming took 4 bases from V and 8 from J; bases not matched to a gene: 27. In DNA, the CDR3 is TGCGCCAGCAGCCGAAGACCACAGGGGTCCCCGAAAATGGGTGGTGATGAGCAGTTCTTC. Its translation is CASSRRPQGSPKMGGDEQFF.

The chain recombines TRBV15 with TRBJ1-5; D possibly corresponds to TRBD1 (6 bases). This CDR3 region has 17 residues. The V gene's germline CDR1 is LNHNV and CDR2 YYDKDF (reference sequence). Trimming removed 1 base at V and 0 bases at J, with 13 bases between. The CDR3 reads CATSRGNRDPSNQPQHF. The CDR3 bases are TGTGCCACCAGCAGAGGTAACAGGGACCCTAGCAATCAGCCCCAGCATTTT.